This passage covers 10 T cell receptor beta chains from one sample sequenced in a study of chemoradiotherapy in HPV16-positive cancers. Clones were sequenced by immunoSEQ multiplex PCR, and TCRdb holds only the in-frame ones, with some missing. The table lists about 12,000 clones, roughly 61% of them singletons. Sampling was performed from a patient who underwent chemoradiotherapy. These receptors were collected from a human donor with HPV-associated anogenital cancer.

This chain uses TRBV30 with TRBJ2-7; D ambiguous. This CDR3 is built from 15 residues. Germline-derived CDR1 and CDR2 are GTSNPN and SVGIG (reference sequence). Trimming left V 5 bases short and J 4 bases short, with 21 bases between. As DNA, the CDR3 is TGTGCCTGGGGTAAGGGCGTCATGACAAGATACGAGCAGTACTTC. Amino acids: CAWGKGVMTRYEQYF.

This clone was detected only a few times. V and J are TRBV7-2 and TRBJ2-2; D might be TRBD1 (5 bases). The germline V and J ends were trimmed by 5 bases and 4 bases, with 8 bases remaining between them. This CDR3 spans 13 amino acids. The germline V gene has CDR1 SGHTA and CDR2 FQGNSA. CDR3: CASSDQGTGELFF. CDR3 coding DNA: TGTGCCAGCAGCGATCAGGGCACCGGGGAGCTGTTTTTT.

This chain joins TRBV11-2 and TRBJ2-7; D possibly corresponds to TRBD2 (7 bases). Per the germline V gene, CDR1 is SGHAT and CDR2 is FQNNGV. The germline V and J ends were trimmed by 3 bases and 5 bases, with 11 bases remaining between them. CDR3 length: 13 amino acids. In DNA form, the CDR3 reads TGTGCCAGCAGCTTTTGGGGGGGCGACGAGCAGTACTTC. It encodes CASSFWGGDEQYF.

This chain joins TRBV7-9 and TRBJ1-2; possibly TRBD1 for D (5 bases). V shed 1 base and J shed 4 bases, with 13 bases lying between them. There are 15 residues in the CDR3. Germline V gene lookup returns CDR1 SEHNR and CDR2 FQNEAQ (reference sequence). CDR3 in DNA: TGTGCCAGCAGCTTAGACCCGGGACCGACCTATGGCTACACCTTC. Translating gives CASSLDPGPTYGYTF. Full variable domain (remainder filled in from reference TRBV7-9 and TRBJ1-2): DTGVSQNPRHKITKRGQNVTFRCDPISEHNRLYWYRQTLGQGPEFLTYFQNEAQLEKSRLLSDRFSAERPKGSFSTLEIQRTEQGDSAMYLCASSLDPGPTYGYTFGSGTRLTVV.

The chain carries TRBV20-1 and TRBJ2-7, with D uncertain. The CDR3 totals 11 residues. Germline CDR1 DFQATT, CDR2 SNEGSKA (reference sequence). V lost 3 bases and J 4 bases, leaving 7 bases between the germline ends. CDR3 protein: CSARQEYEQYF. DNA for the CDR3: TGCAGTGCTAGGCAAGAATACGAGCAGTACTTC.

The V and J genes are TRBV6-1 and TRBJ1-5; TRBD1 matches at 9 bases. With V trimmed by 2 bases and J by 7 bases, 6 bases remained unmatched. CDR1 is MNHNS, CDR2 SASEGT, per germline. The CDR3 runs 15 residues. CDR3 DNA sequence: TGTGCCAGCAGTGAAACAGGGGGCGGATTACAGCCCCAGCATTTT. It encodes CASSETGGGLQPQHF.

This clone was detected only a few times. This chain uses TRBV30 with TRBJ1-3; no firm D call. Between the trimmed V and J ends, which lost 2 bases and 4 bases, there was a span of 15 bases. The germline CDR1 and CDR2 sequences are GTSNPN and SVGIG (reference sequence). The CDR3 has 15 residues. CDR3 region: CAWSWAGSSGNTIYF. As DNA, the CDR3 is TGTGCCTGGAGTTGGGCAGGCTCTTCCGGAAACACCATATATTTT.

Here the CDR3 reads CAISESARTSTDTQYF. CDR3 bases: TGTGCCATCAGTGAGTCGGCTAGAACTAGCACAGATACGCAGTATTTT. The V gene is TRBV10-3, the J gene TRBJ2-3; the D is unclear. The CDR3 totals 16 residues. V was clipped by 0 bases and J by 0 bases, with 10 bases between them. CDR1 ENHRY and CDR2 SYGVKD come from the germline V gene.

The V and J genes are TRBV7-2 and TRBJ1-5; no clear D. The V and J ends lost 5 bases and 5 bases respectively, with 16 bases between them. CDR3 length: 15 residues. From germline, CDR1 is SGHTA and CDR2 FQGNSA. The CDR3 region has the DNA TGTGCCAGCAGCCAGGTGGGCTATTTGGATCAGCCCCAGCATTTT. Protein sequence: CASSQVGYLDQPQHF.

There are a few counts of this clone. J is TRBJ2-2 and V is TRBV7-2; 9 bases fit TRBD2. Germline lookup yields CDR1 SGHTA and CDR2 FQGNSA. The trim removed 1 base at V and 1 base at J, leaving 4 bases unmatched. This CDR3 region has 17 residues. CDR3 sequence reads: CASSLVGSGRNTGELFF. The CDR3 nucleotides are TGTGCCAGCAGCTTAGTCGGTAGCGGGAGGAACACCGGGGAGCTGTTTTTT.